The text below deals with one T cell receptor beta chain. What it binds is not known. This entry belongs to a study of shared clonotypes between healthy human individuals. Overall study results and limits: Memory subsets generally showed lower estimated richness than naive subsets.

The CDR3 covers 13 residues. Trimming cost V 8 bases and J 5 bases, with 10 bases left between them. Germline V CDR1 and CDR2: SEHNR, FQNEAQ (reference sequence). Investigators divided CD4+ cells into CD45RA+ naive and CD45RA-negative memory subsets. The method was immunoSEQ multiplex PCR; TCRdb's version includes in-frame clones alone and lacks a portion of them. The sample holds some 1 million clones, roughly 80% seen once. The TCR comes from a man between 18 and 35 years old in good health. The specimen was memory CD4+ T cells sorted from blood. Subset here: CD45RA-negative fraction. This chain links TRBV7-9 with TRBJ1-6; unclear D gene. In DNA form, the CDR3 reads TGTGCCAGCGCTCGGGAGAATAATTCACCCCTCCACTTT. Encoded protein: CASARENNSPLHF. Full variable domain (rest looked up from reference TRBV7-9 and TRBJ1-6): DTGVSQNPRHKITKRGQNVTFRCDPISEHNRLYWYRQTLGQGPEFLTYFQNEAQLEKSRLLSDRFSAERPKGSFSTLEIQRTEQGDSAMYLCASARENNSPLHFGNGTRLTVT.